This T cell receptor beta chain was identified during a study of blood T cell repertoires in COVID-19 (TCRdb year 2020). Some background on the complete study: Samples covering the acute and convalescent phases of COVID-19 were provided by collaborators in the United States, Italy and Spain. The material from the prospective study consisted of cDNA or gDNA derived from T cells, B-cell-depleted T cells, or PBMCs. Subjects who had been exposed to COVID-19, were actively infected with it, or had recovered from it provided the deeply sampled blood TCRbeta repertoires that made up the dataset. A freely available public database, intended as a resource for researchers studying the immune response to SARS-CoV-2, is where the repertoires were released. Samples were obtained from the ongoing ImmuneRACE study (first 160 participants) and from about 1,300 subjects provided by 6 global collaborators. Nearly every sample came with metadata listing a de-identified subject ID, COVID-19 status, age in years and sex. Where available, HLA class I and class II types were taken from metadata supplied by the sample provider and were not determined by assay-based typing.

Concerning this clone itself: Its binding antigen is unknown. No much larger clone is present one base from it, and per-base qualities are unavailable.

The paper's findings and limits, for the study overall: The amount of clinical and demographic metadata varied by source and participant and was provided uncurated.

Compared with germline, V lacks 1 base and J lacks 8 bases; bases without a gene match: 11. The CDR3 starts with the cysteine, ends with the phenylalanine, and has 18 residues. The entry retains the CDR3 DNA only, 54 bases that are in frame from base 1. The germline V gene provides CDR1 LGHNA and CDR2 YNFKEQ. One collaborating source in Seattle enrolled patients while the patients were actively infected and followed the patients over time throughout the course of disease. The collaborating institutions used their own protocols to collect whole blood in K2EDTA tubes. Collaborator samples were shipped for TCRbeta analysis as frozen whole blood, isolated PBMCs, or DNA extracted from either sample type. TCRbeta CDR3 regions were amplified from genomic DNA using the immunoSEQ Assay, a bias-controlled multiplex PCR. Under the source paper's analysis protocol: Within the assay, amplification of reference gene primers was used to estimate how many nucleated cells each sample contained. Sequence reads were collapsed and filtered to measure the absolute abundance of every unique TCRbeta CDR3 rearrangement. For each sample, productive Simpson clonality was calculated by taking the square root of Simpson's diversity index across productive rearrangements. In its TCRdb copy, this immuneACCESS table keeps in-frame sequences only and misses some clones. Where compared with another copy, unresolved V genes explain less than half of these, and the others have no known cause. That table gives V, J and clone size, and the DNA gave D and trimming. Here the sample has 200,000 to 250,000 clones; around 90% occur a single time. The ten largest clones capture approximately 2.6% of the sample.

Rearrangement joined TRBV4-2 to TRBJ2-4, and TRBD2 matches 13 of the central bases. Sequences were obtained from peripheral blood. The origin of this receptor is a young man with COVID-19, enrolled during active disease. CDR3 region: CASSQGVGLAGRKDIQYF. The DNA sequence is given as TGTGCCAGCAGCCAAGGCGTGGGACTAGCGGGAAGGAAGGACATTCAGTACTTC.